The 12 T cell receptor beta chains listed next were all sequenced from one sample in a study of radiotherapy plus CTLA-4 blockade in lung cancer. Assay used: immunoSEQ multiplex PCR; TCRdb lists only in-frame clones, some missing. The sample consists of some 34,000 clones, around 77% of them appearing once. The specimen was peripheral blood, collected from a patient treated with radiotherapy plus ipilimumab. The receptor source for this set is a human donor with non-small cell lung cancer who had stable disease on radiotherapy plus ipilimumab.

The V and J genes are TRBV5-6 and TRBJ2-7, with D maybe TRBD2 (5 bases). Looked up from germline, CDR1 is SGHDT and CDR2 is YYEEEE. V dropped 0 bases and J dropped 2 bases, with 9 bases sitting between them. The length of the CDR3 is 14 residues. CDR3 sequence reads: CASSLAGNPYEQYF. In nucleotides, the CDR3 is TGTGCCAGCAGCTTGGCCGGGAACCCCTACGAGCAGTACTTC.

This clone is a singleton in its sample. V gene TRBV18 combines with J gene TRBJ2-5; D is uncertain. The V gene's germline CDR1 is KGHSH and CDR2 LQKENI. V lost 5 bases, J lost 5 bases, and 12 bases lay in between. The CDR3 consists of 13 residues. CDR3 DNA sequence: TGTGCCAGCTCAACGCCTACCCGGGAGACCCAGTACTTC. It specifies CASSTPTRETQYF. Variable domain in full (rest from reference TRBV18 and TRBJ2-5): NAGVMQNPRHLVRRRGQEARLRCSPMKGHSHVYWYRQLPEEGLKFMVYLQKENIIDESGMPKERFSAEFPKEGPSILRIQQVVRGDSAAYFCASSTPTRETQYFGPGTRLLVL.

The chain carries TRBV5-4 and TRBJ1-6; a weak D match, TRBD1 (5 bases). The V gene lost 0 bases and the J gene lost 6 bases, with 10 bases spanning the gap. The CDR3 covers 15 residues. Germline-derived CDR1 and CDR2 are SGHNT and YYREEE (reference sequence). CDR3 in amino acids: CASSLGGGFNSPLHF. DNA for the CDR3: TGTGCCAGCAGCTTGGGGGGCGGCTTTAATTCACCCCTCCACTTT.

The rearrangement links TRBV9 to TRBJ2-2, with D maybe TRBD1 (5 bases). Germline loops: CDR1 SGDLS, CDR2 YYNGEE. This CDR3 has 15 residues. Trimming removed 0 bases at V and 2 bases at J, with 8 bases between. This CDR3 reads CASSVVGQNTGELFF. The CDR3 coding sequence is TGTGCCAGCAGCGTAGTAGGACAAAACACCGGGGAGCTGTTTTTT.

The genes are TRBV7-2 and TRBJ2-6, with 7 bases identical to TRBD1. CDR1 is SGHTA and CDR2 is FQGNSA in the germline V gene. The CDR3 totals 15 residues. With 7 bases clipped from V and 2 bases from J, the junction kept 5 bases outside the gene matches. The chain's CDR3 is CASTKGGAGANVLTF. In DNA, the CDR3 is TGTGCCAGCACCAAAGGGGGCGCTGGGGCCAACGTCCTGACTTTC.

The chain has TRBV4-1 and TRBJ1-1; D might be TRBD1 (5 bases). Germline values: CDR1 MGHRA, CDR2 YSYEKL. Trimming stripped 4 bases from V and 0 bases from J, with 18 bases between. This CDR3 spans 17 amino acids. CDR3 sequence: CASSLGDFLGMNTEAFF. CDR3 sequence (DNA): TGCGCCAGCAGCCTCGGGGACTTTTTGGGTATGAACACTGAAGCTTTCTTT.

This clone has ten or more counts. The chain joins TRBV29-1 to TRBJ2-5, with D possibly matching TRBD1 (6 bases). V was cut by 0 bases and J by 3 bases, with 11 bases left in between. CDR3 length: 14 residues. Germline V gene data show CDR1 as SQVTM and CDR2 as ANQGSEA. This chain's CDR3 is CSVEDKRTEETQYF. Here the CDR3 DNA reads TGCAGCGTTGAAGATAAACGGACAGAAGAGACCCAGTACTTC.

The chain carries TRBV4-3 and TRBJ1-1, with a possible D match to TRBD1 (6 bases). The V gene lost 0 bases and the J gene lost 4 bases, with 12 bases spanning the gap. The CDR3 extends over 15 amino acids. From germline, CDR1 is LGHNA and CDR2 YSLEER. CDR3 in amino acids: CASSQDLSRGTEAFF. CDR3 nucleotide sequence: TGCGCCAGCAGCCAAGACCTGAGCAGGGGCACTGAAGCTTTCTTT.

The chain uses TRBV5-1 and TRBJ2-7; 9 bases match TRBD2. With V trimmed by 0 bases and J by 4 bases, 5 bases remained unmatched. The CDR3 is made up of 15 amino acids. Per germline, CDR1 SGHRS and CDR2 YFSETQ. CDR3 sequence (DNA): TGCGCCAGCAGCTTGGACCTAGCGGGACGTTACGAGCAGTACTTC. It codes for CASSLDLAGRYEQYF.

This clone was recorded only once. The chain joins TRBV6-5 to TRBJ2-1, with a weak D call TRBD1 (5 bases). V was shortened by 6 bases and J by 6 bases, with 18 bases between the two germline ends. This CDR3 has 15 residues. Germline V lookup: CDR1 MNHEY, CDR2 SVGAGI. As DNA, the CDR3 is TGTGCCAGCAGCGCAGTCACGTCAGGGCCCAATGAGCAGTTCTTC. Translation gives CASSAVTSGPNEQFF.

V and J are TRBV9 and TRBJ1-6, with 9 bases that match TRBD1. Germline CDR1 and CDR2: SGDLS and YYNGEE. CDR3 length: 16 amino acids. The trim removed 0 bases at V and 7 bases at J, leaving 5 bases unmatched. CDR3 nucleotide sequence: TGTGCCAGCAGCGTAGGTGGAACAGGGGGCAATTCACCCCTCCACTTT. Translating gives CASSVGGTGGNSPLHF.

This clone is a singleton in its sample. The CDR3: CATSRASPGGRGYTF. CDR3 in DNA: TGTGCCACCAGCAGAGCTTCACCAGGGGGTCGTGGCTACACCTTC. V and J are TRBV15 and TRBJ1-2; 7 bases map to TRBD1. CDR3 length: 15 residues. The V gene end was trimmed by 1 base and the J gene end by 7 bases; junction bases not matched to a gene: 9. Looked up from germline, CDR1 is LNHNV and CDR2 is YYDKDF (reference sequence).